Here is one T cell receptor beta chain with its context. This specimen comes from a study of shared clonotypes between healthy human individuals. The CDR3 totals 14 residues. Germline loops: CDR1 MGHDK, CDR2 SYGVNS. V lost 2 bases to trimming and J lost 13 bases, with 15 bases between them. Assay used: immunoSEQ multiplex PCR; TCRdb lists only in-frame clones, some missing. The table lists under 85,000 clones, under 65% of them singletons, with under 65% in the top ten. This chain joins TRBV25-1 and TRBJ2-6; D might be TRBD2 (5 bases). Sample: memory CD8+ T cells sorted from blood. The subset: CD45RO+ cells pooled with CCR7-negative TemRA cells. This sequence originates from a man aged 25-45 years in good health. As DNA, the CDR3 is TGTGCCAGCAGTGAACCGGCGGCGTCGGGGGTCCTGACTTTC. Its protein product is CASSEPAASGVLTF.